This TCR beta chain comes out of a study of T cell repertoires and HLA-DP antigens. Looking at the study overall: Sorted CD137+CD4+ samples averaged approximately 230 ng DNA; pre-culture CD4+ samples, about 1,200 ng.

As concerns this clone: Its matching antigen is unknown.

The CDR3 has 13 amino acids. CDR1 SQVTM and CDR2 ANQGSEA come from the germline V gene. The V segment lost 5 bases and the J segment 6 bases; nucleotides outside the gene matches: 7. Libraries were prepared by immunoSEQ multiplex PCR; TCRdb keeps only in-frame clonotypes and omits some of them. This table has around 100,000 clones, around 93% appearing once. Sequenced input: CD4+ T cells from PBMCs. The chain is built from TRBV29-1 and TRBJ1-2; 9 nucleotides line up with TRBD1. The origin of this receptor is a woman aged 18-29 years in good health and CMV-seronegative. The CDR3 spells CSVRGTGWDGYTF. The CDR3 DNA is TGCAGCGTTAGGGGGACAGGGTGGGATGGCTACACCTTC.